The 15 T cell receptor beta chains presented below share a single source sample, sequenced in a study of neurological immune-mediated disorders. In TCRdb, the 5' RACE reads were re-called with MiXCR into one record per CDR3 protein. The table records 50,000 or so distinct CDR3 sequences, approximately 3.5% of them present only once. The sequenced sample was PBMCs. The receptors originated from a middle-aged man with multiple sclerosis.

At least ten counts were recorded for this clonotype. The V call is TRBV7-9, the J call TRBJ2-5, with D uncertain. V shed 4 bases and J shed 5 bases, with 8 bases lying between them. The CDR3 sequence is 12 residues long. CDR1 and CDR2 (germline): SEHNR, FQNEAQ (reference sequence). CDR3 bases: TGTGCCAGCAGCTCCATGGGCGAGACCCAGTACTTC. Translating it yields CASSSMGETQYF.

The table lists this clonotype with many counts. The J gene is TRBJ1-6, the V gene TRBV20-1; D ambiguous. The CDR3 spans 13 residues. Germline CDR1 DFQATT, CDR2 SNEGSKA (reference sequence). Deletions cut 6 bases from V and 8 bases from J, with 14 bases between. The CDR3 DNA reads TGCAGTGCACCGACCCGAGAACATTCACCCCTCCACTTT. Its protein product is CSAPTREHSPLHF.

In its sample, this clonotype was seen a few times. Without the conserved terminal phenylalanine or tryptophan, this CDR3 likely stems from a read error. The genes are TRBV5-1 and TRBJ2-7; a possible D gene is TRBD2 (6 bases). Trimming took off 0 bases at V and 0 bases at J, with 10 bases between the two ends. CDR1 and CDR2 (germline): SGHRS, YFSETQ. CDR3 length equals 15 residues. CDR3 protein: CASSLGAGSSYEQYN. The DNA for the CDR3 is TGCGCCAGCAGCTTGGGAGCCGGGAGCTCCTACGAGCAGTACAAC.

The V and J genes are TRBV7-2 and TRBJ2-1; D could derive from TRBD1 or TRBD2 (5 bases each). Trimming pared 5 bases from V and 10 bases from J, leaving 9 bases between. The CDR3 is made up of 11 amino acids. CDR1 is SGHTA, CDR2 FQGNSA, per germline. CDR3 nucleotide sequence: TGTGCCAGCAGCAGAGAGGGGGAGCAGTTCTTC. Translating gives CASSREGEQFF.

Many counts were recorded for this clonotype. This rearrangement joins TRBV20-1 to TRBJ2-3; 12 positions agree with TRBD2. There are 17 residues in the CDR3. V lost 1 base to trimming and J lost 5 bases; unmatched junction nucleotides: 10. Germline V gene sequence: CDR1 DFQATT, CDR2 SNEGSKA (reference sequence). DNA of the CDR3: TGCAGTGCTAGAGTAGCTAGCGGGGGGGCCGGTAAAGATACGCAGTATTTT. It is translated as CSARVASGGAGKDTQYF.

Details on this clonotype: This likely comes from a read error, as the CDR3 has no conserved phenylalanine or tryptophan at its end. The V gene is TRBV12-3 or TRBV12-4, the J gene TRBJ1-1; D remains unclear. V dropped 3 bases and J dropped 1 base, with 9 bases sitting between them. This CDR3 has 14 residues. The CDR3 is CASSFRPGNTEAFN. The CDR3 DNA reads TGTGCCAGCAGTTTCCGACCCGGGAACACTGAAGCTTTCAAT.

The chain employs TRBV5-1 and TRBJ2-3; TRBD2 aligns across 9 bases. Germline V lookup: CDR1 SGHRS, CDR2 YFSETQ. The trim removed 4 bases at V and 7 bases at J, leaving 7 bases unmatched. The CDR3 covers 14 residues. DNA of the CDR3: TGCGCCAGCAGCCCTAGCGGGGAGACCAATACGCAGTATTTT. Encoded protein: CASSPSGETNTQYF.

This clonotype was seen many times. The chain couples TRBV7-2 to TRBJ2-7; D uncertain. Germline V gene sequence: CDR1 SGHTA, CDR2 FQGNSA. There are 14 residues in the CDR3. V dropped 2 bases and J dropped 1 base, with 9 bases sitting between them. The CDR3 spells CASSLSGGSYEQYF. CDR3 nucleotide sequence: TGTGCCAGCAGCTTATCTGGCGGATCCTACGAGCAGTACTTC. Full variable domain (outside the CDR3, taken from reference TRBV7-2 and TRBJ2-7): GAGVSQSPSNKVTEKGKDVELRCDPISGHTALYWYRQSLGQGLEFLIYFQGNSAPDKSGLPSDRFSAERTGGSVSTLTIQRTQQEDSAVYLCASSLSGGSYEQYFGPGTRLTVT.

To note about this clonotype: This may arise from a read error, as a much more abundant clone is one base away. This chain joins TRBV5-1 and TRBJ2-7, with D perhaps matching TRBD2 (5 bases). Germline values: CDR1 SGHRS, CDR2 YFSETQ. The CDR3 runs to 14 residues. V shed 0 bases and J shed 6 bases, with 13 bases lying between them. CDR3 nucleotides: TGCGCCAGCAGCTTGGCGGGAAAGGAAACCGAGCAGTACTTC. This translates into CASSLAGKETEQYF.

At least ten counts were recorded for this clonotype. This chain uses TRBV27 with TRBJ2-3; TRBD2 matches at 7 bases. With V trimmed by 2 bases and J by 0 bases, 5 bases remained unmatched. CDR1 is MNHEY and CDR2 is SMNVEV in the germline V gene (reference sequence). The CDR3 has 16 amino acids. The CDR3 is CASSLDGGGSTDTQYF. Here the CDR3 DNA reads TGTGCCAGCAGTTTAGATGGCGGGGGAAGCACAGATACGCAGTATTTT.

This clonotype was observed many times. This rearrangement joins TRBV5-1 to TRBJ2-5; D ambiguous. V gave up 0 bases and J gave up 2 bases, with 8 bases separating them. The CDR3 runs to 14 residues. CDR1 is SGHRS and CDR2 is YFSETQ in the germline V gene. The CDR3 region is CASSLGPTQETQYF. CDR3 bases: TGCGCCAGCAGCTTGGGACCGACTCAAGAGACCCAGTACTTC.

This clonotype appeared many times. V gene TRBV6-4 combines with J gene TRBJ1-1; 7 bases agree with TRBD1. Per germline, CDR1 MRHNA and CDR2 SNTAGT. Trimming at V came to 6 bases and at J to 5 bases, leaving 9 bases not matched to a gene. The CDR3 is 14 amino acids. CDR3 in amino acids: CASRATGEGTEAFF. The DNA for the CDR3 is TGTGCCAGCAGGGCCACAGGGGAGGGGACTGAAGCTTTCTTT.

This clonotype was found many times. Here the CDR3 reads CASSQVLGGASTDTQYF. CDR3 bases: TGCGCCAGCAGCCAAGTCCTGGGGGGAGCTAGCACAGATACGCAGTATTTT. The V call is TRBV4-1, the J call TRBJ2-3, with D perhaps TRBD2 (6 bases). There are 17 residues in the CDR3. Germline lookup yields CDR1 MGHRA and CDR2 YSYEKL. Trimming cost V 1 base and J 0 bases, with 14 bases left between them.

This clonotype was counted a few times. The rearrangement joins TRBV18 to TRBJ2-7, with D unclear. Germline V gene sequence: CDR1 KGHSH, CDR2 LQKENI. V was pared by 2 bases and J by 3 bases, with 11 bases between. This CDR3 has 14 residues. CDR3 amino acids: CASSPGETNYEQYF. In DNA, the CDR3 is TGTGCCAGCTCACCAGGTGAGACAAACTACGAGCAGTACTTC.

This clonotype has ten or more counts. The chain uses TRBV6-5 and TRBJ1-4; tentatively, D is TRBD1 (5 bases). The CDR3 runs 13 residues. Germline V CDR1 and CDR2: MNHEY, SVGAGI. The V gene lost 6 bases and the J gene lost 6 bases, with 11 bases spanning the gap. The CDR3 is CASSQDRDEKLFF. As DNA, the CDR3 is TGTGCCAGCAGCCAAGACAGAGATGAAAAACTGTTTTTT.